This passage covers 9 T cell receptor beta chains from one sample sequenced in a study of shared clonotypes between healthy human individuals. TCRdb's table, derived via immunoSEQ multiplex PCR, lists solely in-frame clones and lacks some. The table shows about 600,000 clones, with just under 97% occurring only once. CD45RO-negative CD8 cells positively selected for CCR7 made up the naive population, which excluded terminally differentiated effector memory CD45RA+ cells. Sequencing was done on a sample of naive CD8+ T cells sorted from blood. The receptors were gathered from a woman younger than 45 in good health.

As concerns this clone: The sample carries other DNA sequences with the same CDR3. The rearrangement joins TRBV9 to TRBJ2-1, with unresolved D. This CDR3 spans 11 amino acids. V lost 0 bases and J lost 8, with 3 bases in between. Germline loops: CDR1 SGDLS, CDR2 YYNGEE. The CDR3: CASSVGYEQFF. The CDR3 DNA sequence: TGTGCCAGCAGCGTAGGGTATGAGCAGTTCTTC.

CDR3 DNA sequence: TGTGCCAGCAGCCCCGGACAGGCGAGCACAGATACGCAGTATTTT. Translating gives CASSPGQASTDTQYF. This chain uses TRBV5-8 with TRBJ2-3; 7 positions agree with TRBD1. CDR1 and CDR2 from the germline V gene are SGHTS and YDEGEE. J was trimmed by 0 bases and V by 4 bases; bases with no gene match: 5. The CDR3 has 15 amino acids.

The chain's CDR3 is CASSVVSLALADSYNEQFF. The CDR3 DNA is TGTGCCAGCAGCGTAGTGTCTCTTGCACTAGCGGACTCCTACAATGAGCAGTTCTTC. V and J are TRBV9 and TRBJ2-1, with 8 bases identical to TRBD2. After removal of 0 bases from V and 0 bases from J, the junction contained 11 bases not matched to a gene. This CDR3 has 19 residues. CDR1 is SGDLS, CDR2 YYNGEE, per germline.

V usage is TRBV15 and J usage is TRBJ2-5, with 9 nucleotides matching TRBD1. Near its end, the DNA agrees better with TRBJ2-7, so the J call may be wrong. The CDR3 consists of 14 residues. Per the germline V gene, CDR1 is LNHNV and CDR2 is YYDKDF (reference sequence). The CDR3 is CATSGGQGAYEQYF. CDR3 bases: TGTGCCACCAGCGGGGGACAGGGAGCCTACGAGCAGTACTTC.

V gene TRBV28 combines with J gene TRBJ2-5; D is possibly TRBD1 (6 bases). Between the trimmed V and J ends, which lost 5 bases and 2 bases, there was a span of 18 bases. Germline CDR1 MDHEN, CDR2 SYDVKM. The CDR3 has 16 residues. CDR3 region: CASSDPIRGQQETQYF. DNA of the CDR3: TGTGCCAGCAGTGACCCTATCAGGGGCCAACAAGAGACCCAGTACTTC.

The rearrangement joins TRBV4-1 to TRBJ2-3, with D perhaps matching TRBD1 (6 bases). The CDR3 extends over 19 amino acids. Germline CDR1 reads MGHRA; CDR2 reads YSYEKL. Trimming pared 1 base from V and 1 base from J, leaving 21 bases between. CDR3: CASSQVRFEWAGGTDTQYF. The CDR3, as DNA: TGCGCCAGCAGCCAAGTTAGATTCGAGTGGGCAGGGGGCACAGATACGCAGTATTTT.

This chain connects TRBV13 to TRBJ1-1, with D unclear. This CDR3 comprises 13 residues. Trimming removed 3 bases from V and 6 bases from J, with 11 bases in between. Germline CDR1 is PRHDT and CDR2 is FYEKMQ (reference sequence). The CDR3: CASSFQVPPEAFF. CDR3 DNA: TGTGCCAGCAGCTTCCAGGTCCCCCCTGAAGCTTTCTTT.

As concerns this clone: This sample also contains other DNA sequences that code for the same CDR3. The chain is built from TRBV27 and TRBJ1-1; no clear D. Between the trimmed V and J ends, which lost 4 bases and 4 bases, there was a span of 4 bases. The germline gives CDR1 MNHEY, CDR2 SMNVEV (reference sequence). The CDR3 length is 11 residues. The CDR3 region is CASSSGTEAFF. As DNA, the CDR3 is TGTGCCAGCAGTTCTGGCACTGAAGCTTTCTTT.

This clone was seen only a few times. This chain uses TRBV28 with TRBJ1-1; no clear D gene. Trimming removed 6 bases at V and 11 bases at J, with 13 bases between. The CDR3 is 11 residues long. In germline, CDR1 is MDHEN, CDR2 SYDVKM. CDR3 region: CASRRWVDAFF. The DNA for the CDR3 is TGTGCCAGCAGACGGTGGGTTGACGCTTTCTTT.